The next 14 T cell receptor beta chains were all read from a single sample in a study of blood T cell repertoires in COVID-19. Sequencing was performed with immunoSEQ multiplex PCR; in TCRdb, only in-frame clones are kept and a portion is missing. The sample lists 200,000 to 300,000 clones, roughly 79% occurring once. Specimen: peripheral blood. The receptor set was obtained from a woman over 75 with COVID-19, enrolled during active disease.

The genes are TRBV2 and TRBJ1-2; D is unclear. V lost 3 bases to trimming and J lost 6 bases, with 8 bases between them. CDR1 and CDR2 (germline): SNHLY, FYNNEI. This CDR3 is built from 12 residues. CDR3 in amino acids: CASSEEVHGYTF. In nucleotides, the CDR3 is TGTGCCAGCAGTGAGGAGGTGCATGGCTACACCTTC.

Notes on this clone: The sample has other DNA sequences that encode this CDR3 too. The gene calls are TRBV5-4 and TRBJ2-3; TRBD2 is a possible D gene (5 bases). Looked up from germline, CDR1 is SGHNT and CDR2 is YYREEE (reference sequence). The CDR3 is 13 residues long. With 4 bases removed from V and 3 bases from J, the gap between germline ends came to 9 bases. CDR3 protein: CASSLPGTDTQYF. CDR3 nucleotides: TGTGCCAGCAGCCTCCCGGGGACAGATACGCAGTATTTT.

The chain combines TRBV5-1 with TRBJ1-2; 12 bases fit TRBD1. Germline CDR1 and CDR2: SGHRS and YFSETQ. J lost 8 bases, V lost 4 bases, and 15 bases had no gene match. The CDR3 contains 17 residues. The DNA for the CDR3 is TGCGCCAGCAGCACTGGGAATCCGGGACAGGGGGCCAGGGGCTACACCTTC. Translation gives CASSTGNPGQGARGYTF.

CDR3 sequence reads: CASSSSGSWNEQFF. The CDR3 bases are TGCGCCAGCAGCTCCAGCGGGAGCTGGAATGAGCAGTTCTTC. The chain uses TRBV5-1 and TRBJ2-1; 8 bases align to TRBD2. The ends lost 3 bases at V and 7 bases at J; junction bases unmatched: 6. The CDR3 extends over 14 amino acids. Germline V CDR1 and CDR2: SGHRS, YFSETQ.

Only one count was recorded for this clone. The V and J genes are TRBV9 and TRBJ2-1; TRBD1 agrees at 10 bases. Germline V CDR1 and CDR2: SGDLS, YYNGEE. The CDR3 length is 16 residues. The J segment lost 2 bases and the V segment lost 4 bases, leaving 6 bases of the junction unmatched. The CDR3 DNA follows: TGTGCCAGCAGCCTCACAGGGACAGGGGCCTACAATGAGCAGTTCTTC. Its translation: CASSLTGTGAYNEQFF.

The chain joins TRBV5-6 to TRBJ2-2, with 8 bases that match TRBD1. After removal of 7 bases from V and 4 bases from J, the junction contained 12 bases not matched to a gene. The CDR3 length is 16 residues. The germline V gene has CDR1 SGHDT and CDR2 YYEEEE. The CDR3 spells CASETTRGPSTGELFF. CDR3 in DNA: TGTGCCAGCGAAACTACCAGGGGGCCCAGCACCGGGGAGCTGTTTTTT. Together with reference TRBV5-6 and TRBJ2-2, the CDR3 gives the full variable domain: DAGVTQSPTHLIKTRGQQVTLRCSPKSGHDTVSWYQQALGQGPQFIFQYYEEEERQRGNFPDRFSGHQFPNYSSELNVNALLLGDSALYLCASETTRGPSTGELFFGEGSRLTVL.

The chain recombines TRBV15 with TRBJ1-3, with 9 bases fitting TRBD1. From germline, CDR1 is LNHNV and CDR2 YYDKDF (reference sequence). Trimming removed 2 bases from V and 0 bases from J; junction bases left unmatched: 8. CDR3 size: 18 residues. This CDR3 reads CATSRFLLTGGSGNTIYF. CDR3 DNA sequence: TGTGCCACCAGCAGATTCCTTTTGACAGGGGGCTCTGGAAACACCATATATTTT.

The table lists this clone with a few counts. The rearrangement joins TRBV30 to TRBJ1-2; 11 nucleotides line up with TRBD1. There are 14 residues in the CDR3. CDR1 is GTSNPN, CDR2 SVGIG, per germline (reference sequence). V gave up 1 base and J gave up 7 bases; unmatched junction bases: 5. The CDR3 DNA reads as TGTGCCTGGAGTGCCGGGACAGGGGGTTCTGGCTACACCTTC. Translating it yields CAWSAGTGGSGYTF.

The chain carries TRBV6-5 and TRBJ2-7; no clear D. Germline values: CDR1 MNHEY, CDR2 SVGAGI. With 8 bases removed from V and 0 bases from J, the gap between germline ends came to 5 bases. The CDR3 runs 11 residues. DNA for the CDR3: TGTGCCAGCGAGAGCTCCTACGAGCAGTACTTC. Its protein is CASESSYEQYF.

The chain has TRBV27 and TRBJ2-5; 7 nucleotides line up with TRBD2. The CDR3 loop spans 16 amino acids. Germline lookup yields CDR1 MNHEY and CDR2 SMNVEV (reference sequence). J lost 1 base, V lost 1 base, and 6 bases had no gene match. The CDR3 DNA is TGTGCCAGCAGTTTATTTGGAGTAGCGGGCCAAGAGACCCAGTACTTC. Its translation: CASSLFGVAGQETQYF.

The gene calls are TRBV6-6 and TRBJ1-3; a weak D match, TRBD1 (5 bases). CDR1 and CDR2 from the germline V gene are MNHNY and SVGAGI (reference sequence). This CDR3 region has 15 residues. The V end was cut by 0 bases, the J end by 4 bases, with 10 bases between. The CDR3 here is CASSYSQQAGNTIYF. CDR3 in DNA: TGTGCCAGCAGTTACTCCCAACAGGCGGGAAACACCATATATTTT.

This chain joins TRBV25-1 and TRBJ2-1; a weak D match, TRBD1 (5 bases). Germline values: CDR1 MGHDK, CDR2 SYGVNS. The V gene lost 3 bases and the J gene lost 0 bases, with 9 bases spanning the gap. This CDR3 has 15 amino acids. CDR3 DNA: TGTGCCAGCAGTGAGGCAGGGCACTCCTACAATGAGCAGTTCTTC. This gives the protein CASSEAGHSYNEQFF.

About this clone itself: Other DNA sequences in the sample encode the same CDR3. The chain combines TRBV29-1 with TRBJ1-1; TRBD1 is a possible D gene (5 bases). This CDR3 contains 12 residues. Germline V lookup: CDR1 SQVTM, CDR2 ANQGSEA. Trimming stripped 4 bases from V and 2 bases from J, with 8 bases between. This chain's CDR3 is CSVGRGNTEAFF. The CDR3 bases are TGCAGCGTTGGAAGGGGTAACACTGAAGCTTTCTTT.

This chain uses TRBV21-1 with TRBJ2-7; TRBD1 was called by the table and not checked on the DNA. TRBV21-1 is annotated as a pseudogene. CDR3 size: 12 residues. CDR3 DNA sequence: TGTGCCAGCAGCAGAGGGGGCTACGAGCAGTACTTC. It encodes CASSRGGYEQYF.